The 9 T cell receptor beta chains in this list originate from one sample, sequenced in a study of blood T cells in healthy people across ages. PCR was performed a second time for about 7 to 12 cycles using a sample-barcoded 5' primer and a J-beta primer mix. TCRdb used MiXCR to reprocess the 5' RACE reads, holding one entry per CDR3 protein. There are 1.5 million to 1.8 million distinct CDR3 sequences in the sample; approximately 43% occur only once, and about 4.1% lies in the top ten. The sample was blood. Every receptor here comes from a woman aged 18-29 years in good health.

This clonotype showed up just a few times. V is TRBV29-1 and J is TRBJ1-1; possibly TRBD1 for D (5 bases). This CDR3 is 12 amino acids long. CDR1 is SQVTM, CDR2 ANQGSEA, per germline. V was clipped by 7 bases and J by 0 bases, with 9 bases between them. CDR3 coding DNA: TGCAGCGGGCGGACAATGAACACTGAAGCTTTCTTT. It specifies CSGRTMNTEAFF.

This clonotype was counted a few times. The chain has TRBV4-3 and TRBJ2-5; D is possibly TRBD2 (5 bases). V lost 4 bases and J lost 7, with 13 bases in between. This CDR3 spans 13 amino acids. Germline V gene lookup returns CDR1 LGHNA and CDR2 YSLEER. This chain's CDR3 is CASSLSPEGTQYF. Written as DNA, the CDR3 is TGCGCCAGCAGCCTCAGTCCAGAGGGGACCCAGTACTTC.

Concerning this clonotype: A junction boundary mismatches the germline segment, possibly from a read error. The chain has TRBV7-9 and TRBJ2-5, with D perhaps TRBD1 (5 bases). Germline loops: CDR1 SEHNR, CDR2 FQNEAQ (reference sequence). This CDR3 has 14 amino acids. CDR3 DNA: TGTGCCAACAGCTCAATGACAGTCCAAGAGACCCAGTACTTC. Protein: CANSSMTVQETQYF.

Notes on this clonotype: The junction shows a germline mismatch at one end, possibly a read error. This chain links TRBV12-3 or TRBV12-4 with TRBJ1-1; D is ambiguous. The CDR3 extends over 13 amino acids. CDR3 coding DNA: TGTGCCGGCAGTTTGACCAGGAACACTGAAGCTTTCTTT. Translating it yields CAGSLTRNTEAFF.

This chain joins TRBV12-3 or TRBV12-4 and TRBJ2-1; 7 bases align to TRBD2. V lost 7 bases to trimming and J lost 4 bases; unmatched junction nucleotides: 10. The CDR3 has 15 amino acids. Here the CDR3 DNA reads TGTGCCAGCATCTTGGGGGGGAGATTATACAATGAGCAGTTCTTC. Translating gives CASILGGRLYNEQFF.

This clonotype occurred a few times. CDR3 DNA sequence: TGTGCCAGCAGCCCGGAGGGGAGTAACTATGGCTACACCTTC. Its translation: CASSPEGSNYGYTF. The rearrangement links TRBV5-6 to TRBJ1-2; weak D call: TRBD1 (5 bases). Germline loops: CDR1 SGHDT, CDR2 YYEEEE. CDR3 length equals 14 residues. Trimming took off 4 bases at V and 1 base at J, with 11 bases between the two ends.

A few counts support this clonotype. The CDR3 nucleotides are TGCGCCAGCAGCCAGGGGGCCGGGAACACTGAAGCTTTCTTT. This sequence encodes CASSQGAGNTEAFF. The chain has TRBV4-3 and TRBJ1-1; weak D call: TRBD1 (6 bases). Germline lookup yields CDR1 LGHNA and CDR2 YSLEER. Trimming stripped 3 bases from V and 1 base from J, with 9 bases between. The CDR3 runs 14 residues.

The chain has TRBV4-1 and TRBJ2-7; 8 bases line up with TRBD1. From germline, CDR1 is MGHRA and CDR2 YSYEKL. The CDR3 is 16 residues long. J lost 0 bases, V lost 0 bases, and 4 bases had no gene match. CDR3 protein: CASSQDQTGGSYEQYF. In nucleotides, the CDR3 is TGCGCCAGCAGCCAAGATCAAACAGGGGGCTCCTACGAGCAGTACTTC.

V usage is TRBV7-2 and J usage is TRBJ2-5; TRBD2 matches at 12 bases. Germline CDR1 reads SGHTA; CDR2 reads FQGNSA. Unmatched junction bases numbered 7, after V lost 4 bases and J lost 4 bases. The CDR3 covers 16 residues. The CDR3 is CASSSFSTSGRETQYF. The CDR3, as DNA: TGTGCCAGCAGCTCATTCTCGACTAGCGGGAGAGAGACCCAGTACTTC.